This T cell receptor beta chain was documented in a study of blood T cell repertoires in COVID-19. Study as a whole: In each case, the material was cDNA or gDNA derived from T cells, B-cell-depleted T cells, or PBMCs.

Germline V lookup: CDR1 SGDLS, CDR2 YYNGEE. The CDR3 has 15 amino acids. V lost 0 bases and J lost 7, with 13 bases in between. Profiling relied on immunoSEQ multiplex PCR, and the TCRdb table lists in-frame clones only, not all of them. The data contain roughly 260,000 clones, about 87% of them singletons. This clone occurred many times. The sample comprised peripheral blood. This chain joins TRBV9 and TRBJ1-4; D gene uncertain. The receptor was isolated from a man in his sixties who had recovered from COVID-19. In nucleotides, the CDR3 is TGTGCCAGCAGCGTAGAGGCCACCCGGGGTGAAAAACTGTTTTTT. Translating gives CASSVEATRGEKLFF.